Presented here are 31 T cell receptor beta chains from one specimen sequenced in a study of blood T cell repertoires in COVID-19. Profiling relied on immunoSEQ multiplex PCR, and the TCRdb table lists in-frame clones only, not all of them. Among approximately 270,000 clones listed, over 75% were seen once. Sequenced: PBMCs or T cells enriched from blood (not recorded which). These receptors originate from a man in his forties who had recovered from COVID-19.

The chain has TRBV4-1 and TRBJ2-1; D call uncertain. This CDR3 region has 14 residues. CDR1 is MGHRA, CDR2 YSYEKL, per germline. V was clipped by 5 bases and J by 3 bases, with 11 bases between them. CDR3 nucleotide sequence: TGCGCCAGCAGCAAGACAACCGACTACAATGAGCAGTTCTTC. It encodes CASSKTTDYNEQFF.

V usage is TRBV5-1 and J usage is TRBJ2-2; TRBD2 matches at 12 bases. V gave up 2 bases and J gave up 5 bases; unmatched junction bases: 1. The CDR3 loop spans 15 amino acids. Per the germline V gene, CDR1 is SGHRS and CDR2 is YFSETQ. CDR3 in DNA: TGCGCCAGCAGCTTCGGACTAGCGGGAACCGGGGAGCTGTTTTTT. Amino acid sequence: CASSFGLAGTGELFF.

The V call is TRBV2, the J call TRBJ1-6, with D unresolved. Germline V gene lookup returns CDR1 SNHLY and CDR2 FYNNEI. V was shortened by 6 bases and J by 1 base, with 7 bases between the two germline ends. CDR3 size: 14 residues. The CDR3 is CASRKESYNSPLHF. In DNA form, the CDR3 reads TGTGCCAGCAGGAAGGAGTCCTATAATTCACCCCTCCACTTT.

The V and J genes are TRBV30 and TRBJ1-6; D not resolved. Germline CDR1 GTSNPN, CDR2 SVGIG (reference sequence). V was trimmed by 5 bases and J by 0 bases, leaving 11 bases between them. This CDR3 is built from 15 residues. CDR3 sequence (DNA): TGTGCCTGGGGGCAAACGAGCTCCTATAATTCACCCCTCCACTTT. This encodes CAWGQTSSYNSPLHF.

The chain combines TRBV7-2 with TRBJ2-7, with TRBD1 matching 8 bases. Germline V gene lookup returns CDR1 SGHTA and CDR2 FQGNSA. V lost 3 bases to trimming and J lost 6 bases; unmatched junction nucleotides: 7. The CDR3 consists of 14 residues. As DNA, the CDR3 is TGTGCCAGCAGCTTGTCGGGACAGGTCCCCGAGCAGTACTTC. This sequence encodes CASSLSGQVPEQYF.

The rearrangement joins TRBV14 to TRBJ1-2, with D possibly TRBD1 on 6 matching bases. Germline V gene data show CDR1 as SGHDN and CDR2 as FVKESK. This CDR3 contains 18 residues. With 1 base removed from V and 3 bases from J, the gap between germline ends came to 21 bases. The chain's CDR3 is CASSQVERGVDSHYGYTF. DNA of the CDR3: TGTGCCAGCAGCCAAGTCGAGCGCGGTGTGGACAGTCACTATGGCTACACCTTC.

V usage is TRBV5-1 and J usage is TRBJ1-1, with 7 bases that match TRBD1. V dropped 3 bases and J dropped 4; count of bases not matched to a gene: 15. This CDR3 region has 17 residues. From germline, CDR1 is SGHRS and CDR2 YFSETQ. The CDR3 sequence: CASSSGPIMDRRTEAFF. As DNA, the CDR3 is TGCGCCAGCAGCTCAGGCCCGATCATGGACAGGCGCACTGAAGCTTTCTTT.

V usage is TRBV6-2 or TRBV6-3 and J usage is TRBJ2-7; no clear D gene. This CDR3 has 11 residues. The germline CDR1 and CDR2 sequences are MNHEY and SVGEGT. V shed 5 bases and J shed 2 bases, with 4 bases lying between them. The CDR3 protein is CASSLPYEQYF. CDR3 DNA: TGTGCCAGCAGTCTTCCCTACGAGCAGTACTTC.

The CDR3 DNA reads TGTGCCAGCAGCCCGGGGGGGAGCACAGATACGCAGTATTTT. This codes for CASSPGGSTDTQYF. J is TRBJ2-3 and V is TRBV7-3; 8 bases map to TRBD2. The CDR3 consists of 14 residues. J was trimmed by 0 bases and V by 5 bases; bases with no gene match: 1. The germline CDR1 and CDR2 sequences are SGHTA and FQGTGA.

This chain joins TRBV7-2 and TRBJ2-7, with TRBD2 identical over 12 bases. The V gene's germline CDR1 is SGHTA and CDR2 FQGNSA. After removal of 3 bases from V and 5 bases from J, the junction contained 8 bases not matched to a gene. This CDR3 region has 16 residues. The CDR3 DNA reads TGTGCCAGCAGCTTGACTAGCGGGAGTATTTCCCACGAGCAGTACTTC. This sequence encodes CASSLTSGSISHEQYF.

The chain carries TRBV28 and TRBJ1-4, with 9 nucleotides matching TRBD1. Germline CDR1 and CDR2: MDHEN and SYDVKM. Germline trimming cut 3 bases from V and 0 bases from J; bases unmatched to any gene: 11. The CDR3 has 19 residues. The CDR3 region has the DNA TGTGCCAGCAGTTTCCTAAGGACAGGGGCAGTTGCAACTAATGAAAAACTGTTTTTT. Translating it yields CASSFLRTGAVATNEKLFF.

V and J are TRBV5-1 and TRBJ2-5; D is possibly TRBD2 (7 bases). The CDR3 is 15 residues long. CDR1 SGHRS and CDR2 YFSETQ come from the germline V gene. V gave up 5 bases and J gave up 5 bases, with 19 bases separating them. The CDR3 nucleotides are TGCGCCAGCAGGGAGTCCGGGGGGCAAGGGGAGACCCAGTACTTC. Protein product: CASRESGGQGETQYF.

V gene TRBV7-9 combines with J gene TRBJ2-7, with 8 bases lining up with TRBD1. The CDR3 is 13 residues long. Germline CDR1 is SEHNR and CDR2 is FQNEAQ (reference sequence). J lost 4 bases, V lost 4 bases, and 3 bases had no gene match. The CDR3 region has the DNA TGTGCCAGCAGCTCTACAGGGGGATACGAGCAGTACTTC. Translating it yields CASSSTGGYEQYF.

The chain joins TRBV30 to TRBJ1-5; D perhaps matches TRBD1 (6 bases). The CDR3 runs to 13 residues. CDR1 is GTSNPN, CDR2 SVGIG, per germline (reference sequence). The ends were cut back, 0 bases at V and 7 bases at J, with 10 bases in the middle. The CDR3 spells CAWSVQGSQPQHF. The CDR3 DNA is TGTGCCTGGAGTGTACAGGGATCGCAGCCCCAGCATTTT.

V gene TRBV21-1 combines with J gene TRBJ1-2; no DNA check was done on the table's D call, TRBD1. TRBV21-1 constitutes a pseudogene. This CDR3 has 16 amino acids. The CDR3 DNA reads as TGTGCCAGCAGCAGTAGCCCGGGACAGGTTTGCTATGGCTACACCTTC. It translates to CASSSSPGQVCYGYTF.

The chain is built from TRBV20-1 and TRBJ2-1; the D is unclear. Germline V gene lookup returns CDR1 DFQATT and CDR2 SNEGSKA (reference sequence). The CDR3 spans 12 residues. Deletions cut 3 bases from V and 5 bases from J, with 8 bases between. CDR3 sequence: CSASVPDNEQFF. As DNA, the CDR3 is TGCAGTGCTAGTGTCCCTGACAATGAGCAGTTCTTC.

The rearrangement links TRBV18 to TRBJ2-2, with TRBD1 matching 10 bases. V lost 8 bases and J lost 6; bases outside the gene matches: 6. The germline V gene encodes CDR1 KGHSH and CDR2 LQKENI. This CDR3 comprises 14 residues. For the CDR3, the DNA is TGTGCCAGCCGCACGACAGGGGGCCCCGGGGAGCTGTTTTTT. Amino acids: CASRTTGGPGELFF.

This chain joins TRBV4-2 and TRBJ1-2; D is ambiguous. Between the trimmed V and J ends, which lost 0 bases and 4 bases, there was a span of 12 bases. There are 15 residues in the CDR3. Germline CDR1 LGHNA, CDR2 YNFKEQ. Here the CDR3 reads CASSQDSSLFYGYTF. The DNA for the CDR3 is TGTGCCAGCAGCCAAGATAGCAGTCTCTTCTATGGCTACACCTTC.

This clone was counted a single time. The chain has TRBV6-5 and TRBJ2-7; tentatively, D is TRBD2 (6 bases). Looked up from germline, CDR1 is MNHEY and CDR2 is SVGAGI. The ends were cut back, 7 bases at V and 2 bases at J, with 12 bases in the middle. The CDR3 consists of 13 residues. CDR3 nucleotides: TGTGCCAGCAACGGGGGACGGACCTACGAGCAGTACTTC. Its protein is CASNGGRTYEQYF.

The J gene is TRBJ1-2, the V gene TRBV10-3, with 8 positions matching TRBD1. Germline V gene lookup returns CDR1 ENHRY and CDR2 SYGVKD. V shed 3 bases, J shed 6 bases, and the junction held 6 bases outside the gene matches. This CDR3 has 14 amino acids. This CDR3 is CAISEGQGGNGYTF. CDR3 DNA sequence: TGTGCCATCAGTGAAGGACAGGGAGGAAATGGCTACACCTTC.

This CDR3 is CASSTMGGDYNEQFF. The DNA for the CDR3 is TGTGCCAGCAGCACTATGGGGGGGGACTACAATGAGCAGTTCTTC. The chain recombines TRBV21-1 with TRBJ2-1; the D call of TRBD2 is as the table states it, not checked on the DNA. TRBV21-1 is a recognized pseudogene. The CDR3 extends over 15 amino acids.

The CDR3 region is CASSLELPTDTQYF. The CDR3 bases are TGTGCCAGCAGCTTAGAACTCCCCACAGATACGCAGTATTTT. This chain links TRBV7-9 with TRBJ2-3; D ambiguous. The length of the CDR3 is 14 residues. The germline CDR1 and CDR2 sequences are SEHNR and FQNEAQ (reference sequence). Trimming removed 1 base at V and 2 bases at J, with 7 bases between.

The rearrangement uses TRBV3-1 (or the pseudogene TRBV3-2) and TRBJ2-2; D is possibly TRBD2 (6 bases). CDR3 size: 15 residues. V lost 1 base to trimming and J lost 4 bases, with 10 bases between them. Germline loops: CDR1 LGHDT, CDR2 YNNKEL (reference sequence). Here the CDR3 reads CASSQATSLTGELFF. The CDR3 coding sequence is TGTGCCAGCAGCCAAGCCACTAGCCTCACCGGGGAGCTGTTTTTT.

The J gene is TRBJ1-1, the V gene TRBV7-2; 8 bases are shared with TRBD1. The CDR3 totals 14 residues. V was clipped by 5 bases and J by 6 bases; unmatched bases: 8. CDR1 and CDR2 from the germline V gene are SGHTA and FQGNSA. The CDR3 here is CASSPDRGRPEAFF. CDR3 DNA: TGTGCCAGCAGCCCTGACAGGGGTCGACCTGAAGCTTTCTTT.

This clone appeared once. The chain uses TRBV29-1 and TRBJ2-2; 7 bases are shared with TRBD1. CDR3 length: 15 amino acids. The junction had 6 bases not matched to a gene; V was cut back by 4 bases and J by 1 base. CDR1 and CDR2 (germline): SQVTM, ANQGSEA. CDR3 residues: CSVAGHRGNTGELFF. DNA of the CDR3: TGCAGCGTTGCGGGCCACAGGGGGAACACCGGGGAGCTGTTTTTT.

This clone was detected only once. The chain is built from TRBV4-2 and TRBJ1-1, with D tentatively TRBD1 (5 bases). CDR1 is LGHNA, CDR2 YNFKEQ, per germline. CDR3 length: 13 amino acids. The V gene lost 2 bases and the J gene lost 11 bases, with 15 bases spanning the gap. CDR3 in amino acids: CASSQITMPGAFF. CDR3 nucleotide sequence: TGTGCCAGCAGCCAAATTACTATGCCAGGGGCTTTCTTT.

For the CDR3, the DNA is TGTGCCAGCAGCTTAGTGTGGGGGGGGCATCAGGATACGCAGTATTTT. This sequence encodes CASSLVWGGHQDTQYF. The V gene is TRBV7-8, the J gene TRBJ2-3; weak D call: TRBD2 (7 bases). This CDR3 is 16 amino acids long. Germline V gives CDR1 SGHVS, CDR2 FQNEAQ. V was trimmed by 1 base and J by 6 bases, leaving 17 bases between them.

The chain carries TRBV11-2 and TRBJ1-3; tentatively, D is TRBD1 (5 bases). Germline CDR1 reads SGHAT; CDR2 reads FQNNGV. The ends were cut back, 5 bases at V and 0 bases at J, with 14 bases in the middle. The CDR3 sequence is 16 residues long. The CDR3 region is CASSPREGFSGNTIYF. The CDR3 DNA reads TGTGCCAGCAGCCCGAGGGAGGGGTTCTCTGGAAACACCATATATTTT.

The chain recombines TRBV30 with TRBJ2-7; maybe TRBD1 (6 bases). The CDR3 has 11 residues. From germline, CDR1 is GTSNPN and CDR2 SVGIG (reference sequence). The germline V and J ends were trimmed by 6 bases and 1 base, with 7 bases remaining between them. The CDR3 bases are TGTGCCTGCGGACAGTCCTACGAGCAGTACTTC. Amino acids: CACGQSYEQYF.

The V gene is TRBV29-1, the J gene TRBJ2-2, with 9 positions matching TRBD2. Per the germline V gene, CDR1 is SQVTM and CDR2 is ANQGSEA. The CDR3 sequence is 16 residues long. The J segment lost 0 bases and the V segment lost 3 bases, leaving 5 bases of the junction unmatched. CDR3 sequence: CSVEGLAGPNTGELFF. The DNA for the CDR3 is TGCAGCGTTGAGGGCCTAGCGGGACCGAACACCGGGGAGCTGTTTTTT.

The chain's CDR3 is CSVSNTEAFF. As DNA, the CDR3 is TGCAGCGTCAGTAACACTGAAGCTTTCTTT. V and J are TRBV29-1 and TRBJ1-1, with D unresolved. Trimming stripped 6 bases from V and 2 bases from J, with 4 bases between. Germline V gene lookup returns CDR1 SQVTM and CDR2 ANQGSEA. The CDR3 has 10 amino acids.